This T cell receptor (beta chain) was recovered during a study of blood T cell repertoires in COVID-19. The method was immunoSEQ multiplex PCR; TCRdb's version includes in-frame clones alone and lacks a portion of them. Found here are some 230,000 clones, around 81% of them singletons; the top ten hold about 3%. The CDR3 spans 13 residues. From germline, CDR1 is LNHDA and CDR2 SQIVND (reference sequence). V was cut by 7 bases and J by 0 bases, with 7 bases left in between. This receptor was identified in a woman in her 30s who had recovered from COVID-19. This chain uses TRBV19 with TRBJ1-3, with no clear D. Material: peripheral blood. The chain's CDR3 is CASKFISGNTIYF. The CDR3 nucleotides read TGTGCCAGTAAATTCATCTCTGGAAACACCATATATTTT.